The 10 T cell receptor beta chains below come from one sample, sequenced in a study of cytomegalovirus exposure and HLA in healthy donors. Only in-frame clones appear in the TCRdb table, and some are missing; sequencing was by immunoSEQ multiplex PCR. The sample lists roughly 280,000 clones, roughly 85% occurring once. The material sequenced was PBMCs. The receptor set was obtained from a woman between 18 and 29 years old in good health and CMV-seronegative.

The chain couples TRBV11-3 to TRBJ2-1, with D possibly matching TRBD2 (6 bases). There are 14 residues in the CDR3. V dropped 0 bases and J dropped 9 bases, with 12 bases sitting between them. CDR1 and CDR2 (germline): SGHNT, YENEEA. CDR3 sequence reads: CASSLDRLVGEQFF. CDR3 nucleotide sequence: TGTGCCAGCAGCTTAGATAGACTAGTTGGTGAGCAGTTCTTC.

The chain employs TRBV6-5 and TRBJ2-5; TRBD2 is a possible D gene (5 bases). This CDR3 has 12 residues. Germline V lookup: CDR1 MNHEY, CDR2 SVGAGI. V shed 5 bases and J shed 4 bases, with 8 bases lying between them. The CDR3 here is CASSPRGETQYF. The CDR3, as DNA: TGTGCCAGCAGTCCTCGGGGAGAGACCCAGTACTTC.

Points on this clone: Its ends do not fully match the called genes, so a read error is possible. V usage is TRBV7-7 and J usage is TRBJ2-5, with 9 nucleotides matching TRBD2. The germline V gene encodes CDR1 SSHAT and CDR2 FNYEAQ (reference sequence). This CDR3 comprises 15 residues. CDR3 nucleotides: TGTGCTAGCAGCTGGAAGCGGGGGGCCATGGAGACCCAGTACTTC. It encodes CASSWKRGAMETQYF. The complete variable domain, with remaining parts taken from reference TRBV7-7 and TRBJ2-5, reads GAGVSQSPRYKVTKRGQDVTLRCDPISSHATLYWYQQALGQGPEFLTYFNYEAQPDKSGLPSDRFSAERPEGSISTLTIQRTEQRDSAMYRCASSWKRGAMETQYFGPGTRLLVL.

The V gene is TRBV6-1, the J gene TRBJ2-1, with 16 bases that match TRBD2. Per germline, CDR1 MNHNS and CDR2 SASEGT. V trimming: 4 bases; J trimming: 14 bases; junction bases outside the gene matches: 14. The CDR3 sequence is 17 residues long. CDR3 region: CASSGTRAGTSGREKFF. CDR3 coding DNA: TGTGCCAGCAGTGGGACCAGGGCCGGGACTAGCGGGAGGGAAAAGTTCTTC.

The chain has TRBV29-1 and TRBJ1-2; D possibly corresponds to TRBD1 (6 bases). Trimming removed 4 bases at V and 3 bases at J, with 18 bases between. The V gene's germline CDR1 is SQVTM and CDR2 ANQGSEA. This CDR3 comprises 15 residues. The CDR3 sequence: CSVGTSGTSYYGYTF. CDR3 coding DNA: TGCAGCGTTGGGACGTCCGGGACAAGTTACTATGGCTACACCTTC.

The rearrangement joins TRBV27 to TRBJ1-1; 10 bases are a match to TRBD1. This CDR3 is built from 16 residues. Unmatched junction bases numbered 9, after V lost 3 bases and J lost 5 bases. Germline CDR1 and CDR2: MNHEY and SMNVEV (reference sequence). In DNA form, the CDR3 reads TGTGCCAGCAGTTTTTCCCGGACAGGGGGAAGGACTGAAGCTTTCTTT. Protein: CASSFSRTGGRTEAFF.

This clone was seen a handful of times. The chain is built from TRBV30 and TRBJ2-7, with D tentatively TRBD1 (5 bases). The V end lost 8 bases, the J end lost 1 base, and 12 bases lay between the germline ends. The CDR3 is made up of 12 amino acids. Germline assignment: CDR1 GTSNPN and CDR2 SVGIG (reference sequence). The CDR3 spells CALRVPSYEQYF. CDR3 coding DNA: TGTGCCCTCAGGGTACCGTCCTACGAGCAGTACTTC.

The chain couples TRBV27 to TRBJ2-7; 15 nucleotides line up with TRBD2. CDR3 length equals 16 residues. Germline CDR1 reads MNHEY; CDR2 reads SMNVEV (reference sequence). After removal of 5 bases from V and 1 base from J, the junction contained 3 bases not matched to a gene. The CDR3 region is CASSPGTSGRSYEQYF. Here the CDR3 DNA reads TGTGCCAGCAGTCCGGGGACTAGCGGGAGGTCCTACGAGCAGTACTTC.

This chain uses TRBV13 with TRBJ2-3, with D possibly TRBD2 on 6 matching bases. Germline V gene sequence: CDR1 PRHDT, CDR2 FYEKMQ (reference sequence). The CDR3 loop spans 19 amino acids. The V end lost 7 bases, the J end lost 2 bases, and 28 bases lay between the germline ends. CDR3 residues: CASNPGDEVGGGFTDTQYF. CDR3 sequence (DNA): TGTGCCAGCAACCCGGGCGACGAAGTAGGTGGGGGGTTCACAGATACGCAGTATTTT.

The chain joins TRBV30 to TRBJ1-6; D may be TRBD1 (5 bases). Germline CDR1 reads GTSNPN; CDR2 reads SVGIG (reference sequence). The CDR3 loop spans 13 amino acids. V lost 5 bases and J lost 12, with 17 bases in between. The CDR3: CAWADIIRGPLHF. In DNA, the CDR3 is TGTGCCTGGGCCGACATTATTAGGGGACCCCTCCACTTT.